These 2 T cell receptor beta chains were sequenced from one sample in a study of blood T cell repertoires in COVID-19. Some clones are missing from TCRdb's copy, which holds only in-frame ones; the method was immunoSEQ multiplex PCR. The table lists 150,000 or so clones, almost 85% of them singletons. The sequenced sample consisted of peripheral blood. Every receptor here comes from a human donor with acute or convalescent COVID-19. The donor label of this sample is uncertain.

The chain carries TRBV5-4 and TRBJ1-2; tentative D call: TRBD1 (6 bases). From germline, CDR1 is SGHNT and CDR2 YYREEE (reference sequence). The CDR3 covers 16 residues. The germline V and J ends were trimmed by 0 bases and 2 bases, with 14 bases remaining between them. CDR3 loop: CASSLDGTGKNYGYTF. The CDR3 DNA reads TGTGCCAGCAGCTTGGATGGAACAGGGAAGAACTATGGCTACACCTTC.

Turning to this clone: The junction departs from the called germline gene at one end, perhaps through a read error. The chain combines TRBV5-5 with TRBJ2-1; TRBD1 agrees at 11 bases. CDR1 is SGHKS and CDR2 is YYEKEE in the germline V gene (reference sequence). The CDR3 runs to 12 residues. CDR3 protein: CASSLVGQGEVF. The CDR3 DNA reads TGTGCCAGCAGCTTGGTGGGACAGGGGGAAGTCTTC.